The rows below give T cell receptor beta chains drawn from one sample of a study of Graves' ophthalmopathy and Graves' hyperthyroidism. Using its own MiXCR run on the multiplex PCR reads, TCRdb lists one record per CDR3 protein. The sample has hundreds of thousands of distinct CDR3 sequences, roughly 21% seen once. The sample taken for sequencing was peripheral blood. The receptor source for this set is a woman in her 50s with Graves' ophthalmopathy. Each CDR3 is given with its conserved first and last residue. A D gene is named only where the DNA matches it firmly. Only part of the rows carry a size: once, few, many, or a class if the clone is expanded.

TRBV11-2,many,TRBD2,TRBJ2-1,TGTGCCAGCAGCTTAGAGGGAACTAGCGGGAGGTTTTACAATGAGCAGTTCTTC,CASSLEGTSGRFYNEQFF
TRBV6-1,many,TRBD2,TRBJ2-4,TGTGCCAGCAGTGAAGAGACTAGCGGAGGACGGAGGGCCAAAAACATTCAGTACTTC,CASSEETSGGRRAKNIQYF
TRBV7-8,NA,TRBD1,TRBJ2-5,TGTGCCAGCAGCCCCGGCGGGACAGGGGGTGTCGAGACCCAGTACTTC,CASSPGGTGGVETQYF
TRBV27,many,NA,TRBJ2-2,TGTGCCAGCAGTTCCACCGACACGTCCCGGTTGGGGGAGCTGTTTTTT,CASSSTDTSRLGELFF
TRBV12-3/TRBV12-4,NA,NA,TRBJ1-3,TGTGCCAGCAGTCCCCTATCTGGAAACACCATATATTTT,CASSPLSGNTIYF
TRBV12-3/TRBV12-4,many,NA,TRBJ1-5,TGTGCCAGCAGTTTTTCGGGGTTAGGGAATCAGCCCCAGCATTTT,CASSFSGLGNQPQHF
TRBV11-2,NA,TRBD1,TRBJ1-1,TGTGCCAGCAGCCCCGACAGGGGTTGGGGCACTGAAGCTTTCTTT,CASSPDRGWGTEAFF
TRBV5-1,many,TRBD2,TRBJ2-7,TGCGCCAGCAGCGTTAGCGGGACTACCTACGAGCAGTACTTC,CASSVSGTTYEQYF
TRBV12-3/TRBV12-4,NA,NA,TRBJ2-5,TGTGCCAGCAGTTTAAACCCCGAAGTCGAGACCCAGTACTTC,CASSLNPEVETQYF
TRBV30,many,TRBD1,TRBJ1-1,TGTGCCTGGGCGGGACAGTGGAACACTGAAGCTTTCTTT,CAWAGQWNTEAFF
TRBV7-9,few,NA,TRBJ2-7,TGTGCCAGCAGCTTAGGTCCGGGCTACGAGCAGTACTTC,CASSLGPGYEQYF
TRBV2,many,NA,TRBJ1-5,TGTGCCAGCAGTGGTGGAGGGGTTGGTAATCAGCCCCAGCATTTT,CASSGGGVGNQPQHF
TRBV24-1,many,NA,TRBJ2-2,TGTGCCACCAGTACGACCCCCCCCAACACCGGGGAGCTGTTTTTT,CATSTTPPNTGELFF
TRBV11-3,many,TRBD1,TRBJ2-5,TGTGCCAGCAGCTCTCGGACAGGGGGCGAGGAGACCCAGTACTTC,CASSSRTGGEETQYF
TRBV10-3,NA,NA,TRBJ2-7,TGTGCCAGCAGTGAGTCCCTCGGACTCTCCTACGAGCAGTACTTC,CASSESLGLSYEQYF
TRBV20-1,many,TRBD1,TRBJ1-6,TGCAGTGTCACAACAGGGGCGAATTCACCCCTCCACTTT,CSVTTGANSPLHF
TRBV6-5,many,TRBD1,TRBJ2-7,TGTGCCAGCAGTTCGACAGGGCCTCGGGCGGAGCAGTACTTC,CASSSTGPRAEQYF
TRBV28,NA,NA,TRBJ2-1,TGTGCCAGCAGTTCCCCCCCTAGTAATGAGCAGTTCTTC,CASSSPPSNEQFF
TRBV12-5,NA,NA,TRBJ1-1,TGTGCTAGTGGTTTTTTTGCAGGAAGGATGAACACTGAAGCTTTCTTT,CASGFFAGRMNTEAFF
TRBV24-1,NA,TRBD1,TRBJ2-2,TGTGCCACCAGTGATAACGGACAGGGGACCACCGGGGAGCTGTTTTTT,CATSDNGQGTTGELFF
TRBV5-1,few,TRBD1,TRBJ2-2,TGCGCCAGCAGCTTGGGACAGGGGGCGAACACCGGGGAGCTGTTTTTT,CASSLGQGANTGELFF
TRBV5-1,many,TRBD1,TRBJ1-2,TGCGCCAGCAGCTTTCGGCAGGGGGCCTTAGCTAACTATGGCTACACCTTC,CASSFRQGALANYGYTF